This T cell receptor (beta chain) was found in a study of blood T cell repertoires in COVID-19. Background on the study: Sites in the United States, Italy and Spain provided acute and convalescent COVID-19 samples.

Per germline, CDR1 SGHRS and CDR2 YFSETQ. The CDR3 runs to 16 residues. V lost 4 bases and J lost 1, with 15 bases in between. This clone has only one observation. This CDR3 is also generated by other DNA sequences in the sample. The protocol was immunoSEQ multiplex PCR, while the TCRdb copy is restricted to in-frame clones and leaves out a portion. The table lists 200,000 to 250,000 clones, under 90% of them singletons. Material for sequencing was peripheral blood. The rearrangement links TRBV5-1 to TRBJ1-3, with D maybe TRBD1 (5 bases). This sequence originates from a woman of 80 years or more with acute or convalescent COVID-19. The CDR3 here is CASSPGGTASGNTIYF. CDR3 bases: TGCGCCAGCAGCCCCGGCGGGACCGCTTCTGGAAACACCATATATTTT. Looking up the rest from reference TRBV5-1 and TRBJ1-3 gives the full variable domain: KAGVTQTPRYLIKTRGQQVTLSCSPISGHRSVSWYQQTPGQGLQFLFEYFSETQRNKGNFPGRFSGRQFSNSRSEMNVSTLELGDSALYLCASSPGGTASGNTIYFGEGSWLTVV.